Listed here is a single TCR beta chain. What it recognizes is unknown. This sample was taken from a study of response to subunit inactivated influenza vaccine. Study conclusions and caveats: Few additional T cells are recruited per seasonal influenza vaccination, authors suggested.

The CDR3 runs 14 residues. Germline V gene lookup returns CDR1 SGHKS and CDR2 YYEKEE (reference sequence). V was shortened by 0 bases and J by 7 bases, with 13 bases between the two germline ends. TCRdb re-derived calls from the RT-PCR reads in MiXCR, one entry per CDR3 protein. The sample contains around 750,000 distinct CDR3 sequences, around 21% of which appear only once. Sample: PBMCs from blood, taken about 5 days after vaccination. This chain uses TRBV5-5 with TRBJ1-2; D gene ambiguous. This clonotype originated in a man between 50 and 59 years old who received an inactivated influenza vaccine. The CDR3 DNA follows: TGTGCCAGCAGCTTGGAGTCCGCATTCGGTGGCTACACCTTC. Translation: CASSLESAFGGYTF.